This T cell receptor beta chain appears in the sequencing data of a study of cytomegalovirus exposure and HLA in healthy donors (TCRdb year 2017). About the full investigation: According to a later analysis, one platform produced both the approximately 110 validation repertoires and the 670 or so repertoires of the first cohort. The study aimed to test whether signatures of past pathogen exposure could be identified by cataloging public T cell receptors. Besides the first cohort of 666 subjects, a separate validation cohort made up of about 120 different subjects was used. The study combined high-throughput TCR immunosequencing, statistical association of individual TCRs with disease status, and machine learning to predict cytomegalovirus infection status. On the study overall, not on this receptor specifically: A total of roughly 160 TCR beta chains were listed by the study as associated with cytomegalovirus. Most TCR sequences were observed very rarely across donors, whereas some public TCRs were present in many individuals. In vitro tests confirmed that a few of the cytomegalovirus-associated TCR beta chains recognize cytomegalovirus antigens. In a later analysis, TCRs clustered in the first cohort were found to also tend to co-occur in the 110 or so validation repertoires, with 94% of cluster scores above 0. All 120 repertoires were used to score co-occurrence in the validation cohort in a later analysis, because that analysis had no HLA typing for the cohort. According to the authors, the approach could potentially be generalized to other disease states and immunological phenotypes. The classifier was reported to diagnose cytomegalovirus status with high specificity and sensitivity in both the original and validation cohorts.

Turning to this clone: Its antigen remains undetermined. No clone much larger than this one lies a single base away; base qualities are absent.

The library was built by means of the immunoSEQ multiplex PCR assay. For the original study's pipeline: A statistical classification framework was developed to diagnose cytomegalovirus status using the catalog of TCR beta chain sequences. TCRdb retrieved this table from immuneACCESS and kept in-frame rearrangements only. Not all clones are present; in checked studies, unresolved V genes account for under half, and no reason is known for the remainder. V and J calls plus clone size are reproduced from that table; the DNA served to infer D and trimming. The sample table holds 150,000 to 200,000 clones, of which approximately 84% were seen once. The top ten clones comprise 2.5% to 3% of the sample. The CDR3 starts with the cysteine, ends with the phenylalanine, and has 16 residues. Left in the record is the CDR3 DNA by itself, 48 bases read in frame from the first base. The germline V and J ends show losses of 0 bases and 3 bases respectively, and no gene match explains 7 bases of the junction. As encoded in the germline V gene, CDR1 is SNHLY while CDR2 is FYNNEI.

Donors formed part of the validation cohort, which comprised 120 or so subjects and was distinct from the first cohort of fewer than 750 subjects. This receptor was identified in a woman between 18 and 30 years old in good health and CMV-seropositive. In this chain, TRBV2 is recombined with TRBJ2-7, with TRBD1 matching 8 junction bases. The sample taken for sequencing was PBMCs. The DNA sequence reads TGTGCCAGCAGTGAAGCGGGAACAGGGGGTTACTACGAGCAGTACTTC. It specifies CASSEAGTGGYYEQYF.